This entry lists 27 T cell receptor beta chains sequenced from one sample in a study of T cell responses to AZD1222 COVID-19 vaccine. TCRdb's copy holds only in-frame clones and misses some; the assay was immunoSEQ multiplex PCR. The sample consists of approximately 150,000 clones, about 90% of them appearing once. The input for sequencing was peripheral blood, taken 28 days after the second AZD1222 dose. Receptor source: an adult who received the AZD1222 COVID-19 vaccine.

This clone was recorded only once. The rearrangement uses TRBV4-2 and TRBJ1-1; possible D gene TRBD1, 6 bases. This CDR3 comprises 14 residues. Germline V gives CDR1 LGHNA, CDR2 YNFKEQ. The ends were cut back, 0 bases at V and 6 bases at J, with 11 bases in the middle. CDR3 sequence reads: CASSQEGGPSEAFF. The CDR3 DNA is TGTGCCAGCAGCCAAGAGGGGGGGCCTTCTGAAGCTTTCTTT.

This chain links TRBV6-4 with TRBJ1-6; 9 bases map to TRBD1. From germline, CDR1 is MRHNA and CDR2 SNTAGT. The CDR3 runs 15 residues. V lost 5 bases and J lost 6; bases outside the gene matches: 5. The DNA for the CDR3 is TGTGCCAGCAGTATGACAGGGGGAGGTAATTCACCCCTCCACTTT. Encoded protein: CASSMTGGGNSPLHF.

The rearrangement links TRBV7-3 to TRBJ2-3; 7 bases match TRBD1. There are 15 residues in the CDR3. CDR1 and CDR2 from the germline V gene are SGHTA and FQGTGA. The J segment lost 2 bases and the V segment lost 1 base, leaving 3 bases of the junction unmatched. CDR3 in amino acids: CASSLRQGATDTQYF. The DNA of the CDR3 is TGTGCCAGCAGCTTAAGACAGGGAGCCACAGATACGCAGTATTTT.

The chain recombines TRBV2 with TRBJ1-2, with D unresolved. V lost 8 bases, J lost 2 bases, and 12 bases lay in between. Germline V gives CDR1 SNHLY, CDR2 FYNNEI. This CDR3 has 13 residues. The CDR3 DNA follows: TGTGCCAGCCGGGTGGGCTTCAACTATGGCTACACCTTC. Translating gives CASRVGFNYGYTF.

This clone was observed a few times. This rearrangement joins TRBV7-2 to TRBJ2-3; 8 nucleotides match TRBD1. In germline, CDR1 is SGHTA, CDR2 FQGNSA. Trimming at V came to 7 bases and at J to 4 bases, leaving 4 bases not matched to a gene. The CDR3 spans 13 residues. DNA for the CDR3: TGTGCCAGCAACCCAGGGGGCGCAGATACGCAGTATTTT. Residues: CASNPGGADTQYF.

J is TRBJ1-2 and V is TRBV5-1; no clear D. Germline V gene sequence: CDR1 SGHRS, CDR2 YFSETQ. The CDR3 consists of 14 residues. V lost 5 bases and J lost 0, with 11 bases in between. CDR3 residues: CASRDGGSNYGYTF. CDR3 nucleotides: TGCGCCAGCAGGGACGGTGGGTCTAACTATGGCTACACCTTC.

This chain connects TRBV5-6 to TRBJ2-7; D gene unclear. This CDR3 comprises 16 residues. V lost 1 base, J lost 7 bases, and 21 bases lay in between. The V gene's germline CDR1 is SGHDT and CDR2 YYEEEE. The CDR3 region has the DNA TGTGCCAGCAGCTTGCGATCAGCGAGAAATGTCTGGGAGCAGTACTTC. It translates to CASSLRSARNVWEQYF.

The chain couples TRBV7-2 to TRBJ1-2; 7 nucleotides line up with TRBD1. V shed 3 bases and J 0 bases; nucleotides not matched to a gene: 7. Germline V CDR1 and CDR2: SGHTA, FQGNSA. The CDR3 loop spans 16 amino acids. The CDR3 DNA is TGTGCCAGCAGCTTCGAGACAGGGTTAGCTAACTATGGCTACACCTTC. Amino acid sequence: CASSFETGLANYGYTF.

This clone was detected a few times. V gene TRBV30 combines with J gene TRBJ1-2, with D unclear. In germline, CDR1 is GTSNPN, CDR2 SVGIG (reference sequence). The CDR3 sequence is 14 residues long. The V gene lost 4 bases and the J gene lost 3 bases, with 15 bases spanning the gap. CDR3 sequence reads: CAWIRGYGDYGYTF. The CDR3 DNA is TGTGCCTGGATACGAGGGTACGGGGACTATGGCTACACCTTC.

This clone was recorded once. The V gene is TRBV14, the J gene TRBJ2-1; no firm D call. This CDR3 spans 13 amino acids. Germline V lookup: CDR1 SGHDN, CDR2 FVKESK. V was cut by 4 bases and J by 1 base, with 5 bases left in between. The CDR3 reads CASSRDSYNEQFF. CDR3 DNA: TGTGCCAGCAGCCGGGATTCCTACAATGAGCAGTTCTTC.

This clone has only a few counts. The chain has TRBV6-5 and TRBJ2-7, with 11 bases fitting TRBD2. Germline CDR1 reads MNHEY; CDR2 reads SVGAGI. The CDR3 runs 14 residues. After removal of 11 bases from V and 1 base from J, the junction contained 7 bases not matched to a gene. CDR3 region: CAAATSGASYEQYF. DNA of the CDR3: TGTGCCGCGGCGACTAGCGGGGCATCCTACGAGCAGTACTTC.

In this sample, this clone turned up a few times. The chain couples TRBV2 to TRBJ1-5; 7 nucleotides align to TRBD1. CDR1 SNHLY and CDR2 FYNNEI come from the germline V gene. The CDR3 runs to 12 residues. The CDR3 coding sequence is TGTGGGACAGGTGGGAACAATCAGCCCCAGCATTTT. This codes for CGTGGNNQPQHF.

The rearrangement links TRBV6-5 to TRBJ2-2; 9 bases match TRBD2. The germline gives CDR1 MNHEY, CDR2 SVGAGI. Unmatched junction bases numbered 4, after V lost 3 bases and J lost 5 bases. This CDR3 is 15 amino acids long. The CDR3 DNA is TGTGCCAGCAGTTATGGCGGGGGGGCGACCGGGGAGCTGTTTTTT. Its translation: CASSYGGGATGELFF.

The chain uses TRBV27 and TRBJ1-5, with D perhaps TRBD1 (5 bases). The CDR3 spans 13 residues. Germline CDR1 reads MNHEY; CDR2 reads SMNVEV (reference sequence). Trimming shortened V by 2 bases and J by 7 bases, and 9 bases separated the two germline ends. The CDR3 loop is CASSLMGPQPQHF. In DNA form, the CDR3 reads TGTGCCAGCAGTTTAATGGGACCCCAGCCCCAGCATTTT.

The V gene is TRBV5-4, the J gene TRBJ1-3; D gene ambiguous. V dropped 1 base and J dropped 1 base, with 3 bases sitting between them. The CDR3 is 13 amino acids. Looked up from germline, CDR1 is SGHNT and CDR2 is YYREEE (reference sequence). This chain's CDR3 is CASSLPSGNTIYF. The DNA of the CDR3 is TGTGCCAGCAGCTTGCCGTCTGGAAACACCATATATTTT.

The V and J genes are TRBV5-1 and TRBJ1-1, with no clear D. CDR3 size: 14 residues. Trimming took 0 bases from V and 0 from J, leaving 6 bases between them. Germline-derived CDR1 and CDR2 are SGHRS and YFSETQ. CDR3 nucleotides: TGCGCCAGCAGCTTGGCAAGTATGAACACTGAAGCTTTCTTT. It translates to CASSLASMNTEAFF.

The gene calls are TRBV7-2 and TRBJ1-5; possibly TRBD1 for D (6 bases). Trimming took 4 bases from V and 2 from J, leaving 9 bases between them. Germline CDR1 is SGHTA and CDR2 is FQGNSA. This CDR3 is 14 amino acids long. Here the CDR3 DNA reads TGTGCCAGCAGCTGGACAGTGGGCAATCAGCCCCAGCATTTT. This gives the protein CASSWTVGNQPQHF.

The J gene is TRBJ1-4, the V gene TRBV14; 10 bases are shared with TRBD1. CDR1 and CDR2 (germline): SGHDN, FVKESK. The CDR3 is 14 amino acids. Trimming took 4 bases from V and 7 from J; bases not matched to a gene: 3. The CDR3 coding sequence is TGTGCCAGCAGCCCCGGGACAGGGGTTGAAAAACTGTTTTTT. It yields the protein CASSPGTGVEKLFF.

The chain couples TRBV5-4 to TRBJ1-2, with 7 bases aligning to TRBD1. Germline V lookup: CDR1 SGHNT, CDR2 YYREEE (reference sequence). The CDR3 sequence is 15 residues long. After removal of 0 bases from V and 2 bases from J, the junction contained 4 bases not matched to a gene. The CDR3 here is CASSLGGGLNYGYTF. The CDR3, as DNA: TGTGCCAGCAGCTTGGGAGGGGGCTTGAACTATGGCTACACCTTC.

The rearrangement uses TRBV6-1 and TRBJ2-4; D is ambiguous. Germline CDR1 is MNHNS and CDR2 is SASEGT. Deletions cut 2 bases from V and 0 bases from J, with 11 bases between. The CDR3 has 16 residues. The CDR3 protein is CASSEMNGVAKNIQYF. In nucleotides, the CDR3 is TGTGCCAGCAGTGAAATGAATGGGGTAGCCAAAAACATTCAGTACTTC.

This chain connects TRBV2 to TRBJ2-3, with D tentatively TRBD2 (5 bases). The V end was cut by 7 bases, the J end by 2 bases, with 19 bases between. From germline, CDR1 is SNHLY and CDR2 FYNNEI. This CDR3 spans 16 amino acids. Here the CDR3 reads CASTETSGIPTDTQYF. In DNA, the CDR3 is TGTGCCAGCACCGAAACGTCCGGGATCCCCACAGATACGCAGTATTTT.

The chain employs TRBV18 and TRBJ2-3, with TRBD2 matching over 8 bases. The V gene's germline CDR1 is KGHSH and CDR2 LQKENI. The length of the CDR3 is 15 residues. V gave up 0 bases and J gave up 5 bases; unmatched junction bases: 4. CDR3 region: CASSPPTSGRDTQYF. CDR3 in DNA: TGTGCCAGCTCACCACCTACCAGCGGGAGAGATACGCAGTATTTT.

J is TRBJ1-5 and V is TRBV19; 9 bases map to TRBD1. The CDR3 extends over 16 amino acids. After removal of 6 bases from V and 5 bases from J, the junction contained 11 bases not matched to a gene. Looked up from germline, CDR1 is LNHDA and CDR2 is SQIVND (reference sequence). This CDR3 is CASSRNRGQVDQPQHF. As DNA, the CDR3 is TGTGCCAGTAGCAGAAACAGGGGGCAGGTGGATCAGCCCCAGCATTTT.

The gene calls are TRBV28 and TRBJ2-7, with 10 bases fitting TRBD1. The CDR3 is 16 residues long. In germline, CDR1 is MDHEN, CDR2 SYDVKM. The V segment lost 4 bases and the J segment 2 bases; nucleotides outside the gene matches: 8. The CDR3, as DNA: TGTGCCAGCAGTTCCACCTGGGACAGGGGTCCCTACGAGCAGTACTTC. It is translated as CASSSTWDRGPYEQYF.

The rearrangement uses TRBV9 and TRBJ2-5, with 11 bases aligning to TRBD2. Trimming cost V 4 bases and J 4 bases; bases outside gene matches: 18. From germline, CDR1 is SGDLS and CDR2 YYNGEE. CDR3 size: 19 residues. The CDR3 spells CASSIPTATSGADGETQYF. As DNA, the CDR3 is TGTGCCAGCAGCATCCCGACCGCGACTAGCGGGGCGGACGGAGAGACCCAGTACTTC.

The gene calls are TRBV3-1 (or the pseudogene TRBV3-2) and TRBJ2-5; 15 nucleotides agree with TRBD2. V shed 1 base, J shed 7 bases, and the junction held 10 bases outside the gene matches. The CDR3 totals 18 residues. Germline assignment: CDR1 LGHDT and CDR2 YNNKEL (reference sequence). CDR3 sequence reads: CASSQGWTSGGARGTQYF. The CDR3 nucleotides read TGTGCCAGCAGCCAAGGTTGGACTAGCGGGGGGGCGCGAGGGACCCAGTACTTC.

The chain couples TRBV4-1 to TRBJ2-7; D ambiguous. CDR1 and CDR2 from the germline V gene are MGHRA and YSYEKL. There are 15 residues in the CDR3. V shed 1 base and J shed 4 bases, with 14 bases lying between them. CDR3 sequence reads: CASSQAGLGNYEQYF. DNA for the CDR3: TGCGCCAGCAGCCAAGCCGGGTTGGGGAATTACGAGCAGTACTTC.